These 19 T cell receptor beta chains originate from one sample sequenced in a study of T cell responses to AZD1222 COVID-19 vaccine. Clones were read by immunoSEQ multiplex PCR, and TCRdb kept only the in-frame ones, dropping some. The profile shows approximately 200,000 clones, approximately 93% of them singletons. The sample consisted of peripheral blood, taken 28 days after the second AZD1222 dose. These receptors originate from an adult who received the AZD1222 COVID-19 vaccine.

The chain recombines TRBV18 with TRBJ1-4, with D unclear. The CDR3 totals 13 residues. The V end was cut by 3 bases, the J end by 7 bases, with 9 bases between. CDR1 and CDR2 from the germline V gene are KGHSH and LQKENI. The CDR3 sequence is CASSPFSREKLFF. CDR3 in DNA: TGTGCCAGCTCACCGTTTTCCCGTGAAAAACTGTTTTTT. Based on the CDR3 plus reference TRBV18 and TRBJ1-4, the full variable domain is NAGVMQNPRHLVRRRGQEARLRCSPMKGHSHVYWYRQLPEEGLKFMVYLQKENIIDESGMPKERFSAEFPKEGPSILRIQQVVRGDSAAYFCASSPFSREKLFFGSGTQLSVL.

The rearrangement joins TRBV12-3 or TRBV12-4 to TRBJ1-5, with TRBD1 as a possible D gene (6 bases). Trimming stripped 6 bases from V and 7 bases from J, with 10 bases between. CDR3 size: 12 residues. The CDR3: CASRIGGQPQHF. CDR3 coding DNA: TGTGCCAGCAGAATAGGGGGGCAGCCCCAGCATTTT.

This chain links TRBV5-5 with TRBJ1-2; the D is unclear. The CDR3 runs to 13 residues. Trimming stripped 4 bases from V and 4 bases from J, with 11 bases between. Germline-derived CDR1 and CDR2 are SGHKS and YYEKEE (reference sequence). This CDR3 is CASSLREGYGYTF. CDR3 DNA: TGTGCCAGCAGCCTAAGGGAGGGCTATGGCTACACCTTC.

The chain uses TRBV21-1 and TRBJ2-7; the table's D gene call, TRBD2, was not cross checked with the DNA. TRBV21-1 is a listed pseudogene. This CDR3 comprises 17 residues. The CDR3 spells CASSKPLGEDSKYEQYF. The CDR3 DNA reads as TGTGCCAGCAGCAAACCCCTGGGTGAGGACTCCAAGTACGAGCAGTACTTC.

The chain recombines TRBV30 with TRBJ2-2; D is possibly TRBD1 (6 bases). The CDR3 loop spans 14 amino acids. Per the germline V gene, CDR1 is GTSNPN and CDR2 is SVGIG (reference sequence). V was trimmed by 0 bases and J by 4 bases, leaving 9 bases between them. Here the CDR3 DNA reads TGTGCCTGGAGTGTAATCAGGGGCACCGGGGAGCTGTTTTTT. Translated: CAWSVIRGTGELFF.

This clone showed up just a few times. The CDR3 loop reads CASSLEAATRTDTQYF. The CDR3 coding sequence is TGTGCCAGCAGCTTAGAGGCAGCTACCCGCACAGATACGCAGTATTTT. The rearrangement uses TRBV7-8 and TRBJ2-3; D gene unclear. The germline V and J ends were trimmed by 1 base and 1 base, with 12 bases remaining between them. The CDR3 runs to 16 residues. Germline lookup yields CDR1 SGHVS and CDR2 FQNEAQ.

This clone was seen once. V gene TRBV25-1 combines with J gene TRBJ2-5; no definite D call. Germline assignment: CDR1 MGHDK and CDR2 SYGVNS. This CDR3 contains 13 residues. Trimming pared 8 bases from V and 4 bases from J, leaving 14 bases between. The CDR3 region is CASALGSLETQYF. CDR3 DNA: TGTGCCAGCGCGCTGGGTTCTTTAGAGACCCAGTACTTC.

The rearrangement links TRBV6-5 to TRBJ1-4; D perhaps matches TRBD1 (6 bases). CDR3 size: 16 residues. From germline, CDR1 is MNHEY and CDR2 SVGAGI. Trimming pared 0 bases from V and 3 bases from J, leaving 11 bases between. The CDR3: CASSYSVRGANEKLFF. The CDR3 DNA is TGTGCCAGCAGTTACTCTGTTAGGGGGGCTAATGAAAAACTGTTTTTT.

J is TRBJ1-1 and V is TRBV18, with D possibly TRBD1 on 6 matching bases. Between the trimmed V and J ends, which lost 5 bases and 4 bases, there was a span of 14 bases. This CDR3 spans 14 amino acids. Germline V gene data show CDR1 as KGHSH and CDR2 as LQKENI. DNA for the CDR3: TGTGCCAGCTCAGAAAGACGGGGGGCCACTGAAGCTTTCTTT. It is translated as CASSERRGATEAFF.

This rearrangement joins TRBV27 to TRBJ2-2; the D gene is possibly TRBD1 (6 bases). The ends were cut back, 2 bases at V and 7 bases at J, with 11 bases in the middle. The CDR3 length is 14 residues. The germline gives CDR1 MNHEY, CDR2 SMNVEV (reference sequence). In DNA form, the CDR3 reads TGTGCCAGCAGTTTACAGGGGACAATCGGGGAGCTGTTTTTT. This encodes CASSLQGTIGELFF.

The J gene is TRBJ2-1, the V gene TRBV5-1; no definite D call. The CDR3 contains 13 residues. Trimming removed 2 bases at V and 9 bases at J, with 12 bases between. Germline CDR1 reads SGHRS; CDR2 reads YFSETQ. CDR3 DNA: TGCGCCAGCAGCTTCTCGAAGGGCACTGAGCAGTTCTTC. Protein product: CASSFSKGTEQFF.

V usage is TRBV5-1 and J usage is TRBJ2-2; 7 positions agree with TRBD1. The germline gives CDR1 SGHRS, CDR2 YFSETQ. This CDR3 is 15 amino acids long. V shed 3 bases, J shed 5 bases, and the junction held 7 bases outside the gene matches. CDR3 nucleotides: TGCGCCAGCAGCTACGACGAACAGGGGACCGGGGAGCTGTTTTTT. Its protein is CASSYDEQGTGELFF.

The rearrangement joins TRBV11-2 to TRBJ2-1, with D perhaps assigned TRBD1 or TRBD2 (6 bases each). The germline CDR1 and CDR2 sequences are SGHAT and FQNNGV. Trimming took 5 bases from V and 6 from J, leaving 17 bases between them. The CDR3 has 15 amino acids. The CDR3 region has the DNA TGTGCCAGCAGCCCTACCGGGGGCGCTTTCAATGAGCAGTTCTTC. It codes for CASSPTGGAFNEQFF.

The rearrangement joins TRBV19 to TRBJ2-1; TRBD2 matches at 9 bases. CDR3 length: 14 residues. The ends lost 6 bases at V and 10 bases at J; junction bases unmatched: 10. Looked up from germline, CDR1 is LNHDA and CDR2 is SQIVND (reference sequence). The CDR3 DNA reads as TGTGCCAGTAGCTCTCTAGCGGGGTCCGGCGAGCAGTTCTTC. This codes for CASSSLAGSGEQFF.

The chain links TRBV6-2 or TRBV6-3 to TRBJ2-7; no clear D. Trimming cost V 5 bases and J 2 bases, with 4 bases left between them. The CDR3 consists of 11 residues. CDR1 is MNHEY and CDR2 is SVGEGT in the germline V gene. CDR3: CASSTTYEQYF. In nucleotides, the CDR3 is TGTGCCAGCAGTACGACCTACGAGCAGTACTTC.

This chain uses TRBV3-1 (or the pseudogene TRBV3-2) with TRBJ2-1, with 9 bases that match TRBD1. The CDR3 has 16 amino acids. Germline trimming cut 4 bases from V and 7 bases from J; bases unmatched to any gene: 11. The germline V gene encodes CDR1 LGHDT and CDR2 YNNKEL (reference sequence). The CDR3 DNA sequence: TGTGCCAGCAGCCCTCCGGGACAGGGTTCAGGGAATGAGCAGTTCTTC. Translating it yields CASSPPGQGSGNEQFF.

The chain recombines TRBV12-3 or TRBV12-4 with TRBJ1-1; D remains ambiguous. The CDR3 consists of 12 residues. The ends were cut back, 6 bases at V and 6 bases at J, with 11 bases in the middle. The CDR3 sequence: CASSRYKSEAFF. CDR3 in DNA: TGTGCCAGCAGCCGTTATAAATCTGAAGCTTTCTTT.

The CDR3 protein is CASTGTGGSTEAFF. The CDR3 DNA follows: TGTGCCAGTACCGGGACAGGGGGAAGCACTGAAGCTTTCTTT. The chain couples TRBV18 to TRBJ1-1; TRBD1 matches 11 bases. The germline CDR1 and CDR2 sequences are KGHSH and LQKENI. The CDR3 spans 14 residues. J gave up 4 bases and V 9 bases, and 7 bases lay outside the gene matches.

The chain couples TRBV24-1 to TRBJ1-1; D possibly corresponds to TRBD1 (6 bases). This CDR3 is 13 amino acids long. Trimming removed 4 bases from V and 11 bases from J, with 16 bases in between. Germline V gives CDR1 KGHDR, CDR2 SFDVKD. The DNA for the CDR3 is TGTGCCACCAGTGACCCCTTTACAGGGCGGGCTTTCTTT. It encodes CATSDPFTGRAFF.